This entry features one T cell receptor (beta chain) sequence. As yet, its antigen is unknown. Germline V gene sequence: CDR1 MDHEN, CDR2 SYDVKM. The CDR3 totals 14 residues. Trimming cost V 2 bases and J 2 bases, with 9 bases left between them. Libraries were prepared by immunoSEQ multiplex PCR; TCRdb keeps only in-frame clonotypes and omits some of them. The data hold 150,000 to 200,000 clones, with 90% observed a single time. The data derive from a study of T cell responses to AZD1222 COVID-19 vaccine. General study points: Spike-spanning, vaccine-associated CD4 TCRs were dominant at 160-218 and 743-854. Receipt of two AZD1222 doses was followed by a rise in Spike-specific TCR breadth and depth.

This material consisted of peripheral blood, taken 28 days after the second AZD1222 dose. The origin of this receptor is an adult who received the AZD1222 COVID-19 vaccine. This chain links TRBV28 with TRBJ1-2; D gene ambiguous. CDR3 coding DNA: TGTGCCAGCAGTTTAAGTTCGGCAAACTATGGCTACACCTTC. The encoded protein is CASSLSSANYGYTF.